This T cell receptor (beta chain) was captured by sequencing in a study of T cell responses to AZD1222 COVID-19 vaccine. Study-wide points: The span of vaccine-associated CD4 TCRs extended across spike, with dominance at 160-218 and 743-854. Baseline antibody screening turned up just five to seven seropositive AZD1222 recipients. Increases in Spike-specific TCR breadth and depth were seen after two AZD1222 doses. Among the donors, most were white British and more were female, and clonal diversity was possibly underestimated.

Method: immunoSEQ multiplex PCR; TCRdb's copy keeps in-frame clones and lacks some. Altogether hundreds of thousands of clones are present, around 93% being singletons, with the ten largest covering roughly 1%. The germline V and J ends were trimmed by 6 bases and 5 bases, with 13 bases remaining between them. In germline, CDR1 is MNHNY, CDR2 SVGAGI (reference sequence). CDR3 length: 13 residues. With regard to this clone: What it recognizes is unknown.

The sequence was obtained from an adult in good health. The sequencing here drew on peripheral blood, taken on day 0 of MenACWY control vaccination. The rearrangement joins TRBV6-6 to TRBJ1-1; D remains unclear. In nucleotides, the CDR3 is TGTGCCAGCAGCCCGGCCGGGCAGACTGAAGCTTTCTTT. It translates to CASSPAGQTEAFF.